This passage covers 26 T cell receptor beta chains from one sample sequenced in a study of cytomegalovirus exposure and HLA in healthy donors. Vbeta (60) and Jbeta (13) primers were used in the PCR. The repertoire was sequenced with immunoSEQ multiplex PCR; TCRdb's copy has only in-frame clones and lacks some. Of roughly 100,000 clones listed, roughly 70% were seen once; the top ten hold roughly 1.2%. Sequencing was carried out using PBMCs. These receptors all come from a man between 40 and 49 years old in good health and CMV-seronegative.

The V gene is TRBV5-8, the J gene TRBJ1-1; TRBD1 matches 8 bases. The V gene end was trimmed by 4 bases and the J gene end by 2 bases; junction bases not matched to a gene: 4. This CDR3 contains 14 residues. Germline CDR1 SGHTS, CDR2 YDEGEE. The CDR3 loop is CASSTTGGNTEAFF. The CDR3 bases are TGTGCCAGCAGCACTACAGGGGGAAACACTGAAGCTTTCTTT.

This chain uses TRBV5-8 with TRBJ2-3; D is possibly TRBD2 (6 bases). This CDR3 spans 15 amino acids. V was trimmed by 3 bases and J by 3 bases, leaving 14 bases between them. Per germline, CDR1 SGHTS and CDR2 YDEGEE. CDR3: CASSYLGGETDTQYF. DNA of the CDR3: TGTGCCAGCAGCTACCTTGGCGGGGAGACAGATACGCAGTATTTT.

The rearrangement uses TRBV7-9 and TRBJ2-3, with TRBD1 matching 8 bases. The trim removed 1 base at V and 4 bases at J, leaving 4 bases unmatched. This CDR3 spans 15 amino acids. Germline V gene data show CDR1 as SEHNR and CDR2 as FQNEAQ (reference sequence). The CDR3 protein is CASSLDVRGPDTQYF. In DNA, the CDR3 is TGTGCCAGCAGCTTAGATGTCAGGGGGCCAGATACGCAGTATTTT.

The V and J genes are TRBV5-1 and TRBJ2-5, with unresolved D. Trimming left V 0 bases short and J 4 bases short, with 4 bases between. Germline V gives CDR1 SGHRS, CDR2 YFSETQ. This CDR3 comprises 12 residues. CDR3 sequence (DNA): TGCGCCAGCAGCTTGGATCGAGAGACCCAGTACTTC. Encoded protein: CASSLDRETQYF.

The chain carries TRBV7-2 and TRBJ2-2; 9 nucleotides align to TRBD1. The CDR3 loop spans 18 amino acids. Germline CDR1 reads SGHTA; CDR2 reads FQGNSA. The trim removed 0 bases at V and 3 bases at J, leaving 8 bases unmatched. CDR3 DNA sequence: TGTGCCAGCAGCTTAGCATTGGTTGGACAGGGGTACACCGGGGAGCTGTTTTTT. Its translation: CASSLALVGQGYTGELFF.

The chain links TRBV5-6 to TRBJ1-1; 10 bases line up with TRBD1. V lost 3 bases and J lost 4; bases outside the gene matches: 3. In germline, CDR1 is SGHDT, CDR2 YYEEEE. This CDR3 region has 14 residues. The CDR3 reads CASSYRDRGTEAFF. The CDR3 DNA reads TGTGCCAGCAGCTACCGGGACAGGGGCACTGAAGCTTTCTTT.

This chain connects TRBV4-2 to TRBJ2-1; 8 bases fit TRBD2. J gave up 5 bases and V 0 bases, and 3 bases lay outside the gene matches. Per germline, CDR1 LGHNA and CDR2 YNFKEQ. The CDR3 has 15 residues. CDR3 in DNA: TGTGCCAGCAGCCAAGACCCGGGGGGGAACAATGAGCAGTTCTTC. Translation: CASSQDPGGNNEQFF.

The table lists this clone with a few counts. The CDR3 DNA follows: TGTGCTAGTGGTACCGGGACTACACGCGAGCAGTACTTC. This codes for CASGTGTTREQYF. The chain couples TRBV12-5 to TRBJ2-5; 7 nucleotides agree with TRBD2. The J call could be wrong; TRBJ2-7 is a better fit for the DNA end. CDR1 and CDR2 (germline): LGHNT, FRNRAP. The CDR3 is 13 amino acids.

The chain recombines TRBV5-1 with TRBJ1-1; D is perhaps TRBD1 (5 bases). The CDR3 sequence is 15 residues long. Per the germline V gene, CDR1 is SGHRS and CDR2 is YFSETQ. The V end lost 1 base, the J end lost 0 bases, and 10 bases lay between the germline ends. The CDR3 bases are TGCGCCAGCAGCTTGACAGGAAAGATGAACACTGAAGCTTTCTTT. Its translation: CASSLTGKMNTEAFF.

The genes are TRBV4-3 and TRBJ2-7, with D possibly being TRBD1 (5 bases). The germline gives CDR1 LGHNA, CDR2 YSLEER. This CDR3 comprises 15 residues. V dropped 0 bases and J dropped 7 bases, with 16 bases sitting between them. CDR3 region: CASSQDRTRVGEQYF. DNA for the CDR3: TGCGCCAGCAGCCAAGATAGGACACGGGTAGGGGAGCAGTACTTC.

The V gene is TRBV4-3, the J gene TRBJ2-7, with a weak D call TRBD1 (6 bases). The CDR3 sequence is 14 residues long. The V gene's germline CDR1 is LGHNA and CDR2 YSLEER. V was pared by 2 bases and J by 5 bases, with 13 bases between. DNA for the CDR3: TGCGCCAGCAGCCAACACAGGGATATTGACGAGCAGTACTTC. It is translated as CASSQHRDIDEQYF.

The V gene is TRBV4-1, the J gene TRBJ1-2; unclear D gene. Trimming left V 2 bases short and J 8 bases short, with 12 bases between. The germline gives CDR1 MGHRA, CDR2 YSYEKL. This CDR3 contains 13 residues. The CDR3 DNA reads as TGCGCCAGCAGCCAAATACTCGCGCCGGGCTACACCTTC. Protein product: CASSQILAPGYTF.

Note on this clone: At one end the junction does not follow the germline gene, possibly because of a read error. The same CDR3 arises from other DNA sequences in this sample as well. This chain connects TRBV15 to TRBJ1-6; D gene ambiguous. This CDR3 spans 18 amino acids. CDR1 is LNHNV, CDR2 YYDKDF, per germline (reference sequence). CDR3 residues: CATSRGLPVVGANSPLHF. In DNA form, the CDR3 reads TGTGCCACCAGCAGAGGACTACCAGTAGTGGGTGCTAATTCACCTCTCCACTTT.

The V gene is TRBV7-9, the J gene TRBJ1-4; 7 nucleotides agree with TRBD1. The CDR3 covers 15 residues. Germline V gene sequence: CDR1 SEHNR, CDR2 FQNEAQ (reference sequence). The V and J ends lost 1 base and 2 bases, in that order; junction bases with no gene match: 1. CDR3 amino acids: CASSLVQGTNEKLFF. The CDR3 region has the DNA TGTGCCAGCAGCTTAGTACAGGGGACTAATGAAAAACTGTTTTTT. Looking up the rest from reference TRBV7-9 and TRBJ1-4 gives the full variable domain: DTGVSQNPRHKITKRGQNVTFRCDPISEHNRLYWYRQTLGQGPEFLTYFQNEAQLEKSRLLSDRFSAERPKGSFSTLEIQRTEQGDSAMYLCASSLVQGTNEKLFFGSGTQLSVL.

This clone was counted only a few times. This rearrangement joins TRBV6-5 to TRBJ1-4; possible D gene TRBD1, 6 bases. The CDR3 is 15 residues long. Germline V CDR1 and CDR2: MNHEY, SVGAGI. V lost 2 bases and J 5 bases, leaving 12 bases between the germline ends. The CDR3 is CASSYTTGENEKLFF. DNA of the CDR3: TGTGCCAGCAGTTACACGACAGGCGAGAATGAAAAACTGTTTTTT.

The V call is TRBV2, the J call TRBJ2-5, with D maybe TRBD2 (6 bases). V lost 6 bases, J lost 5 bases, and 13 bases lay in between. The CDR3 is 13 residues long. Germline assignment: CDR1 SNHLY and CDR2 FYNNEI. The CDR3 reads CASRATSSETQYF. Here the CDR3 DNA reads TGTGCCAGCAGGGCGACTAGTTCGGAGACCCAGTACTTC.

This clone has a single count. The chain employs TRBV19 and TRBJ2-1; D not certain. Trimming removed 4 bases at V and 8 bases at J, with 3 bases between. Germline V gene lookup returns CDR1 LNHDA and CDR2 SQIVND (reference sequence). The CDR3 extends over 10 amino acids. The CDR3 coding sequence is TGTGCCAGTAGTAGAGATGAGCAGTTCTTC. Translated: CASSRDEQFF.

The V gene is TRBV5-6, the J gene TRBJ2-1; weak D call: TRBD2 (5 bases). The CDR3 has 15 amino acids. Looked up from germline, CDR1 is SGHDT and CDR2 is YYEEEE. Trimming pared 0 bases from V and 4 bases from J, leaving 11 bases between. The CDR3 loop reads CASSLVAAVYNEQFF. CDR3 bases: TGTGCCAGCAGCTTGGTTGCAGCGGTGTACAATGAGCAGTTCTTC.

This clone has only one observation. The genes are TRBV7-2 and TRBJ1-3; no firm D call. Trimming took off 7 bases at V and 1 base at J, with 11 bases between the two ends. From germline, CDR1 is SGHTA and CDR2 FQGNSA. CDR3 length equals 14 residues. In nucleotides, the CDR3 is TGTGCCAGCAAGGCGGAGGTTTCTGGAAACACCATATATTTT. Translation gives CASKAEVSGNTIYF.

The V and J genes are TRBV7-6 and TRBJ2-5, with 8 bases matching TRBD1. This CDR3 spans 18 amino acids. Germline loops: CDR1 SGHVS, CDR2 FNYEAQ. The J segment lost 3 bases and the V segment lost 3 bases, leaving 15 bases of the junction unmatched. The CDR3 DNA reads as TGTGCCAGCAGCTTGAGACAGGCAGGGGGCTATTCCAAAGAGACCCAGTACTTC. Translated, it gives CASSLRQAGGYSKETQYF.

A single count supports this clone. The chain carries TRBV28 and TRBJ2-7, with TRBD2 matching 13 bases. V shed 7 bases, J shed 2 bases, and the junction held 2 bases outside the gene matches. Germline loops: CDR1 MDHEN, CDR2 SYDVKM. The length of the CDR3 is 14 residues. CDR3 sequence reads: CASIGTSGAYEQYF. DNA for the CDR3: TGTGCCAGCATTGGGACTAGCGGGGCCTACGAGCAGTACTTC.

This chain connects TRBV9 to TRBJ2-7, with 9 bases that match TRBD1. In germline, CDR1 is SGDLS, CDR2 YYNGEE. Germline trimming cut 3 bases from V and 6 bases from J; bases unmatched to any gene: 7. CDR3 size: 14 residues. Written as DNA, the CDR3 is TGTGCCAGCAGCGCCGGGACAGGGACTCGCGAGCAGTACTTC. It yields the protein CASSAGTGTREQYF.

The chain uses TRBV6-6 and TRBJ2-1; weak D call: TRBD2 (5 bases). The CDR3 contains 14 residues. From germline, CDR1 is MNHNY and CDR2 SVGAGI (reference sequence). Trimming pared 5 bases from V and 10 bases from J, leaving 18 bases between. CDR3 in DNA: TGTGCCAGCAGTCGCGGGCTAGGGCTCCTGGAGCAGTTCTTC. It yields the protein CASSRGLGLLEQFF.

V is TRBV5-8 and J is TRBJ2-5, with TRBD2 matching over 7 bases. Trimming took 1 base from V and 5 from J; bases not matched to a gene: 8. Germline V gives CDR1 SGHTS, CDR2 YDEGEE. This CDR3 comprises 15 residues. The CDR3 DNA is TGTGCCAGCAGCTTGAGCGGGGTTTTTCGGGAGACCCAGTACTTC. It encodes CASSLSGVFRETQYF.

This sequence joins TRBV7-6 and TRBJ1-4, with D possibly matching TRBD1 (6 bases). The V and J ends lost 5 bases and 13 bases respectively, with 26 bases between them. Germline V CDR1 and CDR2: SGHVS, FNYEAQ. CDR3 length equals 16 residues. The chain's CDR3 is CASSPSTGPAFEGLFF. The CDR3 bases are TGTGCCAGCAGCCCTTCGACAGGCCCCGCTTTCGAAGGACTGTTTTTT. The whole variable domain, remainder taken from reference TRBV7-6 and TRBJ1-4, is GAGVSQSPRYKVTKRGQDVALRCDPISGHVSLYWYRQALGQGPEFLTYFNYEAQQDKSGLPNDRFSAERPEGSISTLTIQRTEQRDSAMYRCASSPSTGPAFEGLFFGSGTQLSVL.

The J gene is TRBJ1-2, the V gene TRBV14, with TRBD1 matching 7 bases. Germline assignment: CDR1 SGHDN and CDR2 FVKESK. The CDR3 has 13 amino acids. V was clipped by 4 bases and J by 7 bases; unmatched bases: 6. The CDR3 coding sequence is TGTGCCAGCAGCCGGGACAGTCCTGGTGGCTACACCTTC. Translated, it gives CASSRDSPGGYTF. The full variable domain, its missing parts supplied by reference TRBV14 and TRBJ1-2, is EAGVTQFPSHSVIEKGQTVTLRCDPISGHDNLYWYRRVMGKEIKFLLHFVKESKQDESGMPNNRFLAERTGGTYSTLKVQPAELEDSGVYFCASSRDSPGGYTFGSGTRLTVV.